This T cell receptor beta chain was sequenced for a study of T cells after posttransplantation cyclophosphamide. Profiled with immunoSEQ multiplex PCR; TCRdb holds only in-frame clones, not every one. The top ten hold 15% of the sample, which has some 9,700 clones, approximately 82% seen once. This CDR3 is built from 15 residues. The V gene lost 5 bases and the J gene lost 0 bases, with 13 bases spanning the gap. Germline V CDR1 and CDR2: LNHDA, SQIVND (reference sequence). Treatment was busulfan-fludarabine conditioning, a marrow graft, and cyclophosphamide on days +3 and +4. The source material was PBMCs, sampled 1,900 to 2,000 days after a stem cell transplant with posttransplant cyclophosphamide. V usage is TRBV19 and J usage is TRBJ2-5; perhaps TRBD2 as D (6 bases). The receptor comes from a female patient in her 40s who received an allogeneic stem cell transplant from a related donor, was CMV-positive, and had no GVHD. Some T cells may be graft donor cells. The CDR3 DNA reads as TGTGCCAGTAGTTACGGGAGTTCGTACCAAGAGACCCAGTACTTC. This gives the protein CASSYGSSYQETQYF. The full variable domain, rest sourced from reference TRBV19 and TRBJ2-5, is DGGITQSPKYLFRKEGQNVTLSCEQNLNHDAMYWYRQDPGQGLRLIYYSQIVNDFQKGDIAEGYSVSREKKESFPLTVTSAQKNPTAFYLCASSYGSSYQETQYFGPGTRLLVL.